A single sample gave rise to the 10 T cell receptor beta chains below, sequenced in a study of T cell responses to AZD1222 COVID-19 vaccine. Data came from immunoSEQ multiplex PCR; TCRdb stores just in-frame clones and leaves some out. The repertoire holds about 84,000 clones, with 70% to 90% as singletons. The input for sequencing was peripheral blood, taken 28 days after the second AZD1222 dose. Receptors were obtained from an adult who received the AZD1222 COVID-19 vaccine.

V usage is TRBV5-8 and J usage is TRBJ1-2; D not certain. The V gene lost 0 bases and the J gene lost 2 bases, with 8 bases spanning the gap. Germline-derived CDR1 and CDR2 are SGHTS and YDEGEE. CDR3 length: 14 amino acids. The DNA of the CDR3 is TGTGCCAGCAGCTTGGGGACGGCCAACTATGGCTACACCTTC. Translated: CASSLGTANYGYTF.

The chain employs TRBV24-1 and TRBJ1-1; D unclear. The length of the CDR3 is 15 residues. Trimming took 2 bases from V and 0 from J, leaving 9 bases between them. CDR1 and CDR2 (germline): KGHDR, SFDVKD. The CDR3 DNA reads TGTGCCACCAGTGATTCAGGATCCATGAACACTGAAGCTTTCTTT. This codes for CATSDSGSMNTEAFF.

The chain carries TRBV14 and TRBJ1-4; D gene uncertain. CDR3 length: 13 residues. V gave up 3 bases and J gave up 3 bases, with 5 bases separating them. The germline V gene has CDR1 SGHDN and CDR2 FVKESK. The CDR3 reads CASSQLANEKLFF. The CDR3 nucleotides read TGTGCCAGCAGCCAGTTGGCTAATGAAAAACTGTTTTTT.

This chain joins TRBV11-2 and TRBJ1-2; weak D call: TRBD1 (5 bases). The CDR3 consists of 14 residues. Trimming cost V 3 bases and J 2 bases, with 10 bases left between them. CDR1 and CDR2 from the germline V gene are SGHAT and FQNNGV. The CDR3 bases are TGTGCCAGCAGCTTGGGGGGTGACAACTATGGCTACACCTTC. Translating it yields CASSLGGDNYGYTF.

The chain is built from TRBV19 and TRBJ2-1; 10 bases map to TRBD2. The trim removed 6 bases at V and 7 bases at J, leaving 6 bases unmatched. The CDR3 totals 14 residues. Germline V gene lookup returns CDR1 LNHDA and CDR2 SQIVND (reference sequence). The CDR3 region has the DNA TGTGCCAGTAGCCCTAGCGGGAGCTTGAATGAGCAGTTCTTC. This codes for CASSPSGSLNEQFF.

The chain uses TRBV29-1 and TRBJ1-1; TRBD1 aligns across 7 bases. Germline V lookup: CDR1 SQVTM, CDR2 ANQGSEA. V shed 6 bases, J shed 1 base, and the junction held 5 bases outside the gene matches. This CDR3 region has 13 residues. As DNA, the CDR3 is TGCAGCGTCAGGGGGGGGCGGAACACTGAAGCTTTCTTT. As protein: CSVRGGRNTEAFF.

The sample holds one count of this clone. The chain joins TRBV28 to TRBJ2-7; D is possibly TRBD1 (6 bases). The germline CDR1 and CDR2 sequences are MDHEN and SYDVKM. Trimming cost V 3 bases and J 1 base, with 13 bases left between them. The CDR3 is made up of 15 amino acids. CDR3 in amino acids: CASSLYRVQSYEQYF. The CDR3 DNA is TGTGCCAGCAGTTTGTACAGGGTACAGTCCTACGAGCAGTACTTC.

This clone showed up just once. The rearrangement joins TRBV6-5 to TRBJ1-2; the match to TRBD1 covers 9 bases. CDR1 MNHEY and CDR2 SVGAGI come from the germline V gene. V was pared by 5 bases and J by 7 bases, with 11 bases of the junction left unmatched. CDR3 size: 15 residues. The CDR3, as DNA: TGTGCCAGCAGTCCACCGGGACAGGGACTAGGTGGCTACACCTTC. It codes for CASSPPGQGLGGYTF.

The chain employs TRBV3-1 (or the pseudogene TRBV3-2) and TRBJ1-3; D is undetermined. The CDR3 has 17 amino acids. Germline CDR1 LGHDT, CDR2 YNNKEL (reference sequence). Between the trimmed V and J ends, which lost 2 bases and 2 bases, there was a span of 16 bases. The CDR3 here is CASSQRGGRGTGNTIYF. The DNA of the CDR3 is TGTGCCAGCAGCCAAAGAGGAGGGCGAGGTACTGGAAACACCATATATTTT.

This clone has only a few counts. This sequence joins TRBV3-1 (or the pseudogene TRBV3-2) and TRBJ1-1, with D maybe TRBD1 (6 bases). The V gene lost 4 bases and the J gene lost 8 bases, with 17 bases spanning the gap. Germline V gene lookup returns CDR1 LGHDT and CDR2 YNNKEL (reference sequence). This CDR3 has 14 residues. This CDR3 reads CASSPDPGQLEAFF. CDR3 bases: TGTGCCAGCAGCCCTGATCCCGGACAGCTGGAAGCTTTCTTT.